This T cell receptor beta chain was recorded in a study of metastatic and nonmetastatic thyroid tumors (TCRdb year 2020). Notes on the research overall: Repertoires were compared across peripheral blood and tumor or nodule tissue samples from malignant and benign thyroid patients.

Before undergoing thyroid surgery, none of the patients had been given any kind of treatment. Using T-cell receptor beta sequencing, the researchers looked back retrospectively at clinical samples from patients, gathered between about 2012 and 2019. The germline V gene sets CDR1 to MNHEY and CDR2 to SVGEGT. Compared with germline, V lacks 5 bases and J lacks 4 bases; bases without a gene match: 12. There are 16 amino acids in the CDR3, from cysteine to phenylalanine inclusive. Solely the CDR3 DNA is kept, with 48 bases framed from the first base. The paper's findings and limits, for the study overall: TCR beta diversity was reported as significantly higher in malignant tumors than in benign nodules, in both blood and tumor samples.

The protocol used for the library was PCR. TCRdb records Illumina HiSeq 4000 as the sequencer. High-throughput sequencing was used to profile the TCR beta-chain CDR3 region of each patient. For the original study's pipeline: Drawing on CDR3 differences between clinicopathological groups, the researchers built a classifier meant to tell apart patients with distant-metastatic papillary thyroid cancer. Repertoire diversity was assessed with the Shannon index, and tumor-blood repertoire similarity with the Morisita-Horn index. The public reads were reprocessed in TCRdb via fastp at Q25 and MiXCR, keeping in-frame beta chains. The V and J calls and clone size come from TCRdb's table, not from the authors' own analysis. This sample comprises around 45,000 clones, 3.5% to 5% of them detected only once. The ten largest clones capture approximately 9.5% of the sample. A word on this clone: Its antigen is currently not known. Base qualities are not recorded, but no much larger clone differs from it by a single base.

This TCR came from a female donor with papillary thyroid cancer or a benign thyroid nodule (not recorded which). Some clones in this sample may be carry-over from other donors' samples. Recombination connected TRBV6-2 or TRBV6-3 to TRBJ2-7; 9 central bases correspond to TRBD2. The sequenced material came from blood. The DNA is as follows: TGTGCCAGCAGTAGGTTCGCTAGCGGGGATACGTACGAGCAGTACTTC. It is translated as CASSRFASGDTYEQYF.